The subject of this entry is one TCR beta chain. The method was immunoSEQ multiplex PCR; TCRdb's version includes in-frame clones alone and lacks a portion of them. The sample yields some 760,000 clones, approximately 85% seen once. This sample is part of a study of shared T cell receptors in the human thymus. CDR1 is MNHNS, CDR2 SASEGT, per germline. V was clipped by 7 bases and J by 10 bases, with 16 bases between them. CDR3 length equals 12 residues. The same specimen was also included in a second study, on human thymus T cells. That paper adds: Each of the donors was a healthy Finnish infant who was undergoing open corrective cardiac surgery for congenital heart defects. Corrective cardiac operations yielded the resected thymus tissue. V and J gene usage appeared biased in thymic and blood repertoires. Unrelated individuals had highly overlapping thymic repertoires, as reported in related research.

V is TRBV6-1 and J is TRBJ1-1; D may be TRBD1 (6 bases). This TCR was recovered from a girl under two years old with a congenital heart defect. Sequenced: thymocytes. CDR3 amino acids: CASNADRFGAFF. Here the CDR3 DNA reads TGTGCCAGCAACGCGGACAGATTTGGAGCTTTCTTT.